The rows below give T cell receptor beta chains drawn from one sample of a study of blood T cells in healthy people across ages. TCRdb re-analysed the 5' RACE reads in MiXCR, keeping a single row per CDR3 protein. The sample holds 1.5 million to 2 million distinct CDR3 sequences, roughly 28% seen once. What was sequenced was blood. These receptors were collected from a woman under 40 in good health. The CDR3 runs from the conserved cysteine through the conserved F or W. The D gene is left open where the match is weak. Clone size, where shown, is once, few, many, or a class for clones that have expanded.

v_call	clone_size	j_call	d_call	cdr3_length	cdr3_nt	cdr3_aa
TRBV11-2	.	TRBJ2-1	TRBD2	15	TGTGCCAGCAGCGATAGCGGGGGTCCCTACAATGAGCAGTTCTTC	CASSDSGGPYNEQFF
TRBV12-3/TRBV12-4	few	TRBJ2-2	.	13	TGTGCCAGCAGTTTTCGAACCACCGGGGAGCTGTTTTTT	CASSFRTTGELFF
TRBV4-2	many	TRBJ1-5	.	14	TGTGCCAGCAGCCAAGGACGAGGGAGCCAGCCCCAGCATTTT	CASSQGRGSQPQHF
TRBV4-3	.	TRBJ2-7	TRBD2	15	TGCGCCGGCAGCCAAGTGGGCGGGAGGGGATACGAGCAGTACTTC	CAGSQVGGRGYEQYF
TRBV7-6	many	TRBJ2-4	TRBD2	16	TGTGCCAGCAGCTTATATCCAGGGAGCGGGGGGAACATTCAGTACTTC	CASSLYPGSGGNIQYF
TRBV5-1	.	TRBJ1-1	.	14	TGCGCCAGCAGTTCGGACGGTATGAACACTGAAGCTTTCTTT	CASSSDGMNTEAFF
TRBV18	.	TRBJ2-5	.	15	TGTGCCAGCTCCCGCCTGGGTGCCTACCGGGAGACCCAGTACTTC	CASSRLGAYRETQYF
TRBV20-1	.	TRBJ1-1	.	14	TGCAGTGCTAGAGCCGGGGGGTTAGAAGCTGAAGCTTTCTTT	CSARAGGLEAEAFF
TRBV28	few	TRBJ2-7	TRBD1	13	TGTGCCAGCAGGATGACAGGGGAGTACGAGCAGTACTTC	CASRMTGEYEQYF
TRBV6-1	many	TRBJ2-5	.	14	TGTGCCAGCAGTGCCACAGGGTTCCAAGAGACCCAGTACTTC	CASSATGFQETQYF
TRBV5-1	many	TRBJ2-7	.	12	TGCGCCAGCCGAGAAGCCTCCTACGAGCAGTACTTC	CASREASYEQYF
TRBV15	.	TRBJ2-6	.	14	TGTGCCACCAGCAGAGATTCAGGGGCCAACGTCCTGACTTTC	CATSRDSGANVLTF
TRBV20-1	.	TRBJ1-2	.	11	TGCAGTGCTAGACGAGAGGATGGCTACACCTTC	CSARREDGYTF
TRBV20-1	many	TRBJ2-3	.	16	TGCAGTGCCTCCCGGGGGTTTACCGAGAGCACAGATACGCAGTATTTT	CSASRGFTESTDTQYF
TRBV6-1	.	TRBJ2-5	.	14	TGTGCCAGCAGAATCGAAGAGGGAGGCGGGACCCAGTACTTC	CASRIEEGGGTQYF
TRBV12-3/TRBV12-4	.	TRBJ1-1	TRBD1	17	TGTGCCAGCAGTCCCACGACCCCCGGGACAGGGAACACTGAAGCTTTCTTT	CASSPTTPGTGNTEAFF
TRBV20-1	.	TRBJ2-7	.	14	TGCAGTGCTAGAGGCGGGGAAAGAACCTACGAGCAGTACTTC	CSARGGERTYEQYF
TRBV6-5	many	TRBJ2-7	.	14	TGTGCCAGCATGAGGGGCCGGGGAATGGGCGAGCAGTACTTC	CASMRGRGMGEQYF
TRBV7-6	.	TRBJ2-5	.	12	TGTGCCAGCAGCTCAGTGGACCAGACCCAGTACTTC	CASSSVDQTQYF
TRBV10-3	.	TRBJ2-1	.	15	TGTGCCATCAGTGAGTTCTCCAGGGATGCGGGTGAGCAGTTCTTC	CAISEFSRDAGEQFF
TRBV29-1	.	TRBJ2-4	.	13	TGCAGCGTTGAAGGACGGAACAAAAACATTCAGTACTTC	CSVEGRNKNIQYF
TRBV2	few	TRBJ1-2	TRBD1	16	TGTGCCAGCAGGCTTCGGAGACAGGGGGCAAACTATGGCTACACCTTC	CASRLRRQGANYGYTF
TRBV12-3/TRBV12-4	many	TRBJ2-7	.	14	TGTGCCAGCACTCGACAGGGAGGTTTTGCCGAGCAGTACTTC	CASTRQGGFAEQYF
TRBV10-3	few	TRBJ2-5	TRBD1	13	TGTGCCACCACCGGGACAGGGTCTAGGGAGCAGTACTTC	CATTGTGSREQYF
TRBV6-4	many	TRBJ1-2	.	15	TGTGCCAGCAGTGACTCTTTCCACCCGGGCGATGGCTACACCTTC	CASSDSFHPGDGYTF
TRBV12-3/TRBV12-4	.	TRBJ2-5	.	13	TGTGCCAGCAGTGGTCTTACGATGGAGACCCAGTACTTC	CASSGLTMETQYF
TRBV5-1	few	TRBJ1-1	.	13	TGCGCCAGCAGACGGTTCGGAAACACTGAAGCTTTCTTT	CASRRFGNTEAFF
TRBV3-1	.	TRBJ1-5	.	15	TGTGCCAGCAGCCAAGATCCCAGTAGCAATCAGCCCCAGCATTTT	CASSQDPSSNQPQHF
TRBV10-3	.	TRBJ2-2	.	14	TGTGCCATCAGCGCGCAGGAGCACACCGGGGAGCTGTTTTTT	CAISAQEHTGELFF
TRBV4-1	few	TRBJ2-3	.	16	TGCGCCAGCAGCCAAGAAGGACAGTTGGGGCGCGATACGCAGTATTTT	CASSQEGQLGRDTQYF
TRBV12-5	.	TRBJ1-1	.	13	TGTGCTAGTGGTTTGGGACTGTTCACTGAAGCTTTCTTT	CASGLGLFTEAFF
TRBV5-1	many	TRBJ2-7	.	18	TGCGCCAGCAGCTTGGTAGGCTTGCGCGGGGACAGCTCTTACGAGCAGTACTTC	CASSLVGLRGDSSYEQYF
TRBV6-1	.	TRBJ2-5	.	13	TGTGCCAGCAGGCCGACAGGCGAAGAGACCCGGTACTTC	CASRPTGEETRYF
TRBV7-2	few	TRBJ2-7	.	13	TGTGCCAGCAGCTACCGGGAACCCCACGAGCAGTACTTC	CASSYREPHEQYF
TRBV10-3	few	TRBJ2-7	.	16	TGCGCCGTCAGTGAGTCGGTACGGGGGAGCTCCTACGAGCAGTACTTC	CAVSESVRGSSYEQYF
TRBV10-3	many	TRBJ1-2	.	14	TGTGCCATCAGTGGGACCGGGCAGACCTATGGCTACACCTTC	CAISGTGQTYGYTF
TRBV5-6	.	TRBJ2-5	.	13	TGTGCCAGCAGCCTTCCCTCGGGGCTGGAGCAGTACTTC	CASSLPSGLEQYF
TRBV9	.	TRBJ2-5	.	15	TGTGCCAGCAGCCCCCGGGATTTCTTCGGCGAGACCCAGTACTTC	CASSPRDFFGETQYF
TRBV5-1	few	TRBJ2-1	.	13	TGCGCCAGCAGCTCGGAGGCCTACAATGAGCAGTTCTTC	CASSSEAYNEQFF
TRBV7-6	.	TRBJ1-2	TRBD1	16	TGTGCCAGCAGTCCTTTCGGGAGGGGACAGGGCTATGGCTACACCTTC	CASSPFGRGQGYGYTF
TRBV7-8	few	TRBJ2-1	.	14	TGTGCCAGCAGCTTCGACTGGGAGGACAATGAGCAGTTCTTC	CASSFDWEDNEQFF
TRBV28	few	TRBJ2-1	TRBD2	17	TGTGCCAGCAGCTCCTACCTAGCGGGGGGGTTTTACAATGAGCAGTTCTTC	CASSSYLAGGFYNEQFF
TRBV7-2	.	TRBJ1-2	.	14	TGTGCCAGCAGCTTAGGGGAGTCCTTGAGCGGCTACACCTTC	CASSLGESLSGYTF
TRBV12-3/TRBV12-4	.	TRBJ2-7	TRBD2	15	TGTGCCAGCAGTCTGACTAGCGATAGCTCCTACGAGCAGTACTTC	CASSLTSDSSYEQYF
TRBV27	many	TRBJ1-2	.	13	TGTGCCAGTAAACAGGATGCTAACTATGGCTACACCTTC	CASKQDANYGYTF
TRBV6-6	.	TRBJ2-1	TRBD2	15	TGTGCCAGCAGTTACTCAGAGCGGGGCTACAATGAGCAGTTCTTC	CASSYSERGYNEQFF
TRBV29-1	.	TRBJ1-1	TRBD1	16	TGCAGCGTTGCTTTTCAGGGGGCGCTTGGAAACACTGAAGCTTTCTTT	CSVAFQGALGNTEAFF
TRBV15	few	TRBJ1-1	.	15	TGTGCCACCAGCAGAGGTTTAGGTCGGGTCACTGAAGCTTTCTTT	CATSRGLGRVTEAFF
TRBV5-1	few	TRBJ2-5	TRBD1	14	TGCGCCAGCAGCTACGGACAGGTCCAAGAGACCCAGTACTTC	CASSYGQVQETQYF
TRBV12-3/TRBV12-4	few	TRBJ2-4	.	17	TGTGCCAGCAGTTTGAGGGGTGGTGTGGTGGGGCCAAACATTCAGTACTTC	CASSLRGGVVGPNIQYF
TRBV7-6	few	TRBJ2-1	TRBD1	16	TGTGCCAGCAGCCCCGACAGGGACGGGTCCTACAATGAGCAGTTCTTC	CASSPDRDGSYNEQFF
TRBV7-3	many	TRBJ2-2	.	13	TGTGCCAGCAGCCCCGCGACCGAGCGGGAGCTGTTTTTT	CASSPATERELFF
TRBV28	few	TRBJ2-1	.	13	TGTGCCAGCAGTTTCAACCCGAAAAATGAGCAGTTCTTC	CASSFNPKNEQFF
TRBV9	few	TRBJ2-7	TRBD1	15	TGTGCCAGCAGCCGACAGGGGGCGACGATGAGGGAGCAGTACTTC	CASSRQGATMREQYF
TRBV10-2	.	TRBJ2-6	.	13	TGCGCCAGTGTGCCCTCTGGGGCCAACGTCCTGACTTTC	CASVPSGANVLTF